The 30 T cell receptor beta chains presented below share a single source sample, sequenced in a study of T-cell memory formation after mild COVID-19 listed by TCRdb under 2021. Libraries came from 5' RACE. The reads were generated on an Illumina NovaSeq 6000. TCRdb reran the public reads through fastp at Q25 and MiXCR, keeping productive beta chains. Each CDR3 protein gets just one entry, which takes the most common genes and DNA from the rows behind it. The sample has a few hundred thousand distinct CDR3 sequences on record, approximately 25% of them singletons. Of the sample, 8.5% to 10% is held by the ten largest clones. The sequenced sample was PBMCs or a T cell subset sorted from them (not recorded which). The source of these receptors is an adult woman who had mild COVID-19 (a few samples of this study predate the infection). The sample titles of this study are shuffled in the database, so cell type and time point are left out; the donor was told from shared clones.

V is TRBV5-4 and J is TRBJ2-2; 8 bases agree with TRBD2. The CDR3 is made up of 15 amino acids. Losses at the gene ends were 4 bases for V and 6 bases for J; bases not matched to a gene: 8. Looked up from germline, CDR1 is SGHNT and CDR2 is YYREEE (reference sequence). CDR3 sequence (DNA): TGTGCCAGCAGCCTCGAGCGGGGGTGGGCCGGGGAGCTGTTTTTT. This encodes CASSLERGWAGELFF.

V is TRBV6-5 and J is TRBJ2-7, with D perhaps TRBD2 (6 bases). This CDR3 comprises 13 residues. The V gene's germline CDR1 is MNHEY and CDR2 SVGAGI. V was shortened by 6 bases and J by 10 bases, with 19 bases between the two germline ends. CDR3 region: CASRSPGLQIQYF. The CDR3 DNA follows: TGTGCCAGCAGGTCCCCGGGACTCCAGATTCAGTACTTC.

This chain joins TRBV13 and TRBJ2-3; D is possibly TRBD2 (7 bases). CDR3 length: 15 residues. Trimming cost V 5 bases and J 5 bases, with 17 bases left between them. Germline V gives CDR1 PRHDT, CDR2 FYEKMQ (reference sequence). CDR3 DNA: TGTGCCAGCAGCGCCCGGGGGGCTCGACTAGATACGCAGTATTTT. It translates to CASSARGARLDTQYF.

The table lists this clonotype with a few counts. The gene calls are TRBV29-1 and TRBJ2-2; TRBD1 matches 7 bases. This CDR3 has 13 amino acids. With V trimmed by 7 bases and J by 2 bases, 4 bases remained unmatched. Germline CDR1 reads SQVTM; CDR2 reads ANQGSEA. In DNA, the CDR3 is TGCAGCGAACGGGACAGCAACACCGGGGAGCTGTTTTTT. Encoded protein: CSERDSNTGELFF.

In this sample, this clonotype turned up a few times. The chain joins TRBV7-2 to TRBJ2-7, with 11 nucleotides matching TRBD2. V shed 6 bases and J 1 base; nucleotides not matched to a gene: 5. This CDR3 has 15 amino acids. CDR1 SGHTA and CDR2 FQGNSA come from the germline V gene. Here the CDR3 DNA reads TGTGCCAGCAGATATCTAGCGGGAGGATCCTACGAGCAGTACTTC. Translated, it gives CASRYLAGGSYEQYF.

V and J are TRBV3-1 and TRBJ1-1, with TRBD1 as a possible D gene (6 bases). CDR1 is LGHDT, CDR2 YNNKEL, per germline (reference sequence). V was shortened by 2 bases and J by 5 bases, with 12 bases between the two germline ends. The length of the CDR3 is 14 residues. CDR3 amino acids: CASSQRGARTEAFF. In DNA, the CDR3 is TGTGCCAGCAGCCAACGGGGGGCTAGAACTGAAGCTTTCTTT.

This chain uses TRBV7-2 with TRBJ1-1; TRBD1 matches at 12 bases. This CDR3 contains 14 residues. With 1 base clipped from V and 12 bases from J, the junction kept 6 bases outside the gene matches. Germline V gene sequence: CDR1 SGHTA, CDR2 FQGNSA. The CDR3 sequence is CASSLVGTGGVSFF. The CDR3 DNA reads TGTGCCAGCAGCTTAGTGGGGACAGGGGGCGTCTCTTTCTTT.

This clonotype was counted a few times. The DNA is left out, because the CDR3 cannot be placed on it with certainty; the CDR3 is given as TCRdb lists it. This chain joins TRBV24-1 and TRBJ2-3; the D call in the table, TRBD1, was not verified against the DNA. A total of 16 residues make up the CDR3, ends included. The V gene's germline CDR1 is KGHDR and CDR2 SFDVKD. This CDR3 reads CATPLGNQLPQIRSIF.

In this sample, this clonotype turned up a few times. The genes are TRBV11-2 and TRBJ1-1; TRBD1 might be the D (5 bases). CDR1 SGHAT and CDR2 FQNNGV come from the germline V gene. The CDR3 runs 15 residues. The ends were cut back, 2 bases at V and 1 base at J, with 11 bases in the middle. The CDR3 sequence: CASSLNGARNTEAFF. Written as DNA, the CDR3 is TGTGCCAGCAGCTTAAACGGGGCACGGAACACTGAAGCTTTCTTT.

The rearrangement links TRBV20-1 to TRBJ2-7; TRBD2 matches 10 bases. With 3 bases clipped from V and 2 bases from J, the junction kept 13 bases outside the gene matches. Germline V CDR1 and CDR2: DFQATT, SNEGSKA (reference sequence). The CDR3 spans 17 residues. CDR3 protein: CSASGVSGRALAYEQYF. The CDR3 DNA follows: TGCAGTGCTAGCGGAGTAAGCGGGAGGGCCCTCGCCTACGAGCAGTACTTC.

In this sample, this clonotype turned up a few times. This chain connects TRBV25-1 to TRBJ2-7, with D possibly TRBD1 on 7 matching bases. This CDR3 is built from 16 residues. Trimming left V 5 bases short and J 4 bases short, with 21 bases between. In germline, CDR1 is MGHDK, CDR2 SYGVNS. The CDR3 DNA reads as TGTGCCAGCAGTTCGACAGGGACTCGGGATCGTTACGAGCAGTACTTC. Its protein is CASSSTGTRDRYEQYF.

The chain combines TRBV19 with TRBJ2-4; weak D call: TRBD1 (6 bases). V lost 3 bases and J lost 0, with 12 bases in between. Germline V gives CDR1 LNHDA, CDR2 SQIVND (reference sequence). The CDR3 runs 16 residues. CDR3 in amino acids: CASSMVDSLAKNIQYF. Written as DNA, the CDR3 is TGTGCCAGTAGTATGGTGGACAGCCTAGCCAAAAACATTCAGTACTTC.

The rearrangement links TRBV5-1 to TRBJ2-3, with TRBD1 matching 9 bases. The CDR3 loop spans 16 amino acids. Trimming at V came to 0 bases and at J to 2 bases, leaving 4 bases not matched to a gene. From germline, CDR1 is SGHRS and CDR2 YFSETQ. CDR3 sequence reads: CASSLAGQGPTDTQYF. The DNA of the CDR3 is TGCGCCAGCAGCTTGGCGGGACAGGGACCCACAGATACGCAGTATTTT.

This clonotype was picked up many times. V gene TRBV24-1 combines with J gene TRBJ2-1, with 12 bases that match TRBD1. Trimming removed 6 bases from V and 8 bases from J; junction bases left unmatched: 10. Looked up from germline, CDR1 is KGHDR and CDR2 is SFDVKD. The CDR3 covers 16 residues. The CDR3 DNA follows: TGTGCCACCAGTCATTGGGGACAGGGGGCTTGGGATGAGCAGTTCTTC. The encoded protein is CATSHWGQGAWDEQFF.

The rearrangement links TRBV30 to TRBJ1-2; weak D call: TRBD1 (5 bases). Germline V gives CDR1 GTSNPN, CDR2 SVGIG (reference sequence). V lost 2 bases and J 3 bases, leaving 13 bases between the germline ends. The CDR3 contains 14 residues. CDR3: CAWSIPQGYYGYTF. The CDR3, as DNA: TGTGCCTGGAGTATCCCTCAGGGATACTATGGCTACACCTTC.

The chain employs TRBV5-6 and TRBJ2-2; D not resolved. V shed 2 bases and J shed 6 bases, with 8 bases lying between them. In germline, CDR1 is SGHDT, CDR2 YYEEEE. This CDR3 is built from 13 residues. The CDR3 DNA is TGTGCCAGCAGCTTAGTCGTCTCCGGGGAGCTGTTTTTT. It codes for CASSLVVSGELFF. Filled out from reference TRBV5-6 and TRBJ2-2, the complete variable domain reads DAGVTQSPTHLIKTRGQQVTLRCSPKSGHDTVSWYQQALGQGPQFIFQYYEEEERQRGNFPDRFSGHQFPNYSSELNVNALLLGDSALYLCASSLVVSGELFFGEGSRLTVL.

The chain couples TRBV19 to TRBJ2-3; D may be TRBD2 (6 bases). Per germline, CDR1 LNHDA and CDR2 SQIVND (reference sequence). This CDR3 is 14 amino acids long. The V end lost 8 bases, the J end lost 7 bases, and 19 bases lay between the germline ends. The CDR3 nucleotides are TGTGCCAGTTCCCCCGGGGCTAGCGTAAATACGCAGTATTTT. It translates to CASSPGASVNTQYF.

This rearrangement joins TRBV11-2 to TRBJ1-3, with 7 bases matching TRBD1. Trimming took 1 base from V and 1 from J; bases not matched to a gene: 4. Looked up from germline, CDR1 is SGHAT and CDR2 is FQNNGV. The CDR3 extends over 16 amino acids. CDR3 DNA: TGTGCCAGCAGCTTAGCACAGGGGATTTCTGGAAACACCATATATTTT. Protein sequence: CASSLAQGISGNTIYF.

The gene calls are TRBV7-3 and TRBJ1-5, with 7 bases fitting TRBD1. The CDR3 is made up of 15 amino acids. Germline assignment: CDR1 SGHTA and CDR2 FQGTGA. J lost 11 bases, V lost 5 bases, and 15 bases had no gene match. The CDR3 region has the DNA TGTGCCAGCAGCAGGGACAGAAGGGAGTTTGCGGCCCAGCATTTT. Its translation: CASSRDRREFAAQHF.

V usage is TRBV28 and J usage is TRBJ2-7, with TRBD1 matching 7 bases. Germline lookup yields CDR1 MDHEN and CDR2 SYDVKM. V shed 5 bases, J shed 0 bases, and the junction held 10 bases outside the gene matches. The CDR3 spans 16 residues. CDR3 sequence: CASSAPGTASSYEQYF. CDR3 sequence (DNA): TGTGCCAGCAGTGCCCCCGGGACAGCGAGCTCCTACGAGCAGTACTTC.

A few counts support this clonotype. The CDR3 DNA follows: TGCGCCAGCAGCCGGGGGAGTAACACCGGGGAGCTGTTTTTT. Translated, it gives CASSRGSNTGELFF. The rearrangement uses TRBV4-3 and TRBJ2-2, with D possibly being TRBD1 or TRBD2 (5 bases each). Germline CDR1 LGHNA, CDR2 YSLEER. Trimming stripped 4 bases from V and 2 bases from J, with 8 bases between. The CDR3 is 14 amino acids.

The chain joins TRBV29-1 to TRBJ2-5, with 11 positions matching TRBD1. Per germline, CDR1 SQVTM and CDR2 ANQGSEA. Germline trimming cut 8 bases from V and 4 bases from J; bases unmatched to any gene: 6. This CDR3 is built from 13 residues. CDR3: CSTTGTGGETQYF. The CDR3 DNA reads as TGCAGCACAACCGGGACAGGGGGAGAGACCCAGTACTTC.

This clonotype turned up a few times. The CDR3 spells CASSQDSSNYGYTF. The CDR3 bases are TGTGCCAGCAGCCAAGACAGTAGTAACTATGGCTACACCTTC. The gene calls are TRBV14 and TRBJ1-2; D is uncertain. V was cut by 0 bases and J by 1 base, with 6 bases left in between. Germline V lookup: CDR1 SGHDN, CDR2 FVKESK. The CDR3 has 14 residues.

The rearrangement links TRBV6-2 or TRBV6-3 to TRBJ2-5, with TRBD2 identical over 10 bases. Germline CDR1 and CDR2: MNHEY and SVGEGT. The CDR3 consists of 15 residues. The trim removed 3 bases at V and 3 bases at J, leaving 4 bases unmatched. CDR3 sequence reads: CASSYTGLAEETQYF. The CDR3 coding sequence is TGTGCCAGCAGTTATACTGGACTAGCGGAAGAGACCCAGTACTTC.

V and J are TRBV7-9 and TRBJ1-2; no clear D gene. The germline V and J ends were trimmed by 6 bases and 7 bases, with 18 bases remaining between them. The CDR3 totals 14 residues. Looked up from germline, CDR1 is SEHNR and CDR2 is FQNEAQ (reference sequence). The CDR3 DNA is TGTGCCAGCAGTTCCCAGGTGGCTATGAGTGGCTACACCTTC. This gives the protein CASSSQVAMSGYTF.

This clonotype has just a few counts. J is TRBJ2-4 and V is TRBV12-3 or TRBV12-4; D tentatively fits TRBD1 or TRBD2 (5 bases each). This CDR3 comprises 13 residues. V was pared by 6 bases and J by 7 bases, with 13 bases between. The DNA for the CDR3 is TGTGCCAGCAGCCCGGGGCGAACGAACATTCAGTACTTC. This codes for CASSPGRTNIQYF.

V is TRBV6-5 and J is TRBJ1-1; D gene uncertain. The CDR3 is made up of 11 amino acids. The V gene lost 2 bases and the J gene lost 6 bases, with 4 bases spanning the gap. Germline V gives CDR1 MNHEY, CDR2 SVGAGI. Written as DNA, the CDR3 is TGTGCCAGCAGTTACCGGGCTGAAGCTTTCTTT. It yields the protein CASSYRAEAFF.

This chain links TRBV6-5 with TRBJ2-2; D may be TRBD1 (5 bases). The V end lost 5 bases, the J end lost 8 bases, and 12 bases lay between the germline ends. The CDR3 is 13 amino acids. CDR1 is MNHEY, CDR2 SVGAGI, per germline. CDR3 in amino acids: CASSPQGWGELFF. For the CDR3, the DNA is TGTGCCAGCAGTCCCCAGGGTTGGGGGGAGCTGTTTTTT.

This chain uses TRBV7-2 with TRBJ2-3; 12 nucleotides align to TRBD2. This CDR3 contains 17 residues. CDR1 and CDR2 from the germline V gene are SGHTA and FQGNSA. V shed 3 bases, J shed 2 bases, and the junction held 6 bases outside the gene matches. The CDR3 bases are TGTGCCAGCAGCTTCGGACTAGCGGGACCAGTCACAGATACGCAGTATTTT. Its translation: CASSFGLAGPVTDTQYF.

This clonotype was seen repeatedly, ten times or more. The chain carries TRBV5-1 and TRBJ1-1, with D unclear. V was shortened by 4 bases and J by 2 bases, with 15 bases between the two germline ends. The CDR3 is 15 residues long. Germline V gene data show CDR1 as SGHRS and CDR2 as YFSETQ. Here the CDR3 reads CASSLIPMENTEAFF. The CDR3 DNA reads TGCGCCAGCAGCCTGATCCCCATGGAAAACACTGAAGCTTTCTTT.